The clone carrying this TCR beta chain has only one observation. No antigen is known for it. This record comes from a study of cytomegalovirus exposure and HLA in healthy donors. Notes on the study in general: In a later analysis, a genetic analysis reported fewer productive-TCR N-insertions in an Asian-associated ancestry cluster than the cohort average. CMV serostatus was the only immune exposure information that was available. Earlier results showed most TCR beta V segments being productive about 90% or about 30% of the time.

The study ran its PCR with 60 Vbeta and 13 Jbeta primers. TCRdb's copy holds only in-frame clones and misses some; the assay was immunoSEQ multiplex PCR. The sample lists some 140,000 clones, 79% seen once, with about 6.5% in the top ten. The source is a man between 40 and 49 years old in good health and CMV-seropositive. The material sequenced was PBMCs.

In DNA form, the CDR3 reads TGTGCCAGCAGCCCGATGGGGCACACTGAAGCTTTCTTT. The encoded protein is CASSPMGHTEAFF. The rearrangement uses TRBV7-9 and TRBJ1-1; the D gene is possibly TRBD1 (5 bases). Trimming left V 5 bases short and J 3 bases short, with 10 bases between. CDR1 is SEHNR and CDR2 is FQNEAQ in the germline V gene (reference sequence). This CDR3 is 13 amino acids long.